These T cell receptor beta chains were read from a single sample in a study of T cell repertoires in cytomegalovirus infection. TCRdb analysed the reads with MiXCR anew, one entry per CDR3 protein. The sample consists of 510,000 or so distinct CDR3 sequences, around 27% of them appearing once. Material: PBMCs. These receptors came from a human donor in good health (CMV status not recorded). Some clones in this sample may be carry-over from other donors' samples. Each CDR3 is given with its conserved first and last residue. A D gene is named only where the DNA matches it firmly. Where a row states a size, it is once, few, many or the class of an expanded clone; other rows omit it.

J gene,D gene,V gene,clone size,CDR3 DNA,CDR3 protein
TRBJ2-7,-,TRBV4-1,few,TGCGCCAGCAGCCAAGAGATGGATTCAGGACAGTCCTACGAGCAGTACTTC,CASSQEMDSGQSYEQYF
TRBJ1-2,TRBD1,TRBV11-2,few,TGTGCCAGCAGCCCTGAGGACAGGGCGATATATGGCTACACCTTC,CASSPEDRAIYGYTF
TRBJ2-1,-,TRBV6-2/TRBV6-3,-,TGTGCCAGCATGATAGCGGTATACAATGAGCAGTTCTTC,CASMIAVYNEQFF
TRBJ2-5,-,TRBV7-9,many,TGTGCCAGCAGTCCCCTTAGCGACCAAGAGACCCAGTACTTC,CASSPLSDQETQYF
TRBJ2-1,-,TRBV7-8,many,TGTGCCAGCAGCTTACACGGCCGGGACTCCTCCTACAATGAGCAGTTCTTC,CASSLHGRDSSYNEQFF
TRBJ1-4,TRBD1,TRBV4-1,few,TGCGCCAGCAGCCAGGGACAGGGGGCACCATCAACTAATGAAAAACTGTTTTTT,CASSQGQGAPSTNEKLFF
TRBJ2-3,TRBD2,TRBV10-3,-,TGTGCCATCAGACCGAATAGCGGGAGCGGCACAGATACGCAGTATTTT,CAIRPNSGSGTDTQYF
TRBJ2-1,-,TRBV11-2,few,TGTGCCAGCAGCCCCTCCCTAGGGCGAGGGGGAGGGAATGAGCAGTTCTTC,CASSPSLGRGGGNEQFF
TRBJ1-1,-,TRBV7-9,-,TGTGCCAGCAGCTTAGAGGCAGGGACGGCTGAAGCTTTCTTT,CASSLEAGTAEAFF
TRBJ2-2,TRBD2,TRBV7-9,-,TGTGCCAGCAGCCGGCCGGGACTAGCCGGGAACACCGGGGAGCTGTTTTTT,CASSRPGLAGNTGELFF
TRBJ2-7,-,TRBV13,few,TGTGCCAGCAGCTTAGGAACCCCAGGCGAGCAGTACTTC,CASSLGTPGEQYF
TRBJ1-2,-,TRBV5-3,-,TGTGCCAGCAGCTTGAGCGTTGGGGATGGCTACACCTTC,CASSLSVGDGYTF
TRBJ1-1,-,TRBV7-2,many,TGTGCCAGCAGCTCATTTATGAACACTGAAGCTTTCTTT,CASSSFMNTEAFF
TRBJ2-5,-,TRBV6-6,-,TGTGCCAGCAGTTCCATTCTCCGCGCAGACCAAGAGACCCAGTACTTC,CASSSILRADQETQYF
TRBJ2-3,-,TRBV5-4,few,TGTGCCAGCAGCCCCGGGACGATTTACACAGATACGCAGTATTTT,CASSPGTIYTDTQYF
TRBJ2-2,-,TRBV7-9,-,TGTGCCAGCAGCTTGCTAGGGTCCACTAGCCGAATAACCGGGGAGCTGTTTTTT,CASSLLGSTSRITGELFF
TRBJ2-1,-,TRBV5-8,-,TGTGCCAGCAACCTTGGACTATTCAACAATGAGCAGTTCTTC,CASNLGLFNNEQFF